The 11 T cell receptor beta chains given below trace back to one sample, sequenced in a study of shared clonotypes between healthy human individuals. Profiling relied on immunoSEQ multiplex PCR, and the TCRdb table lists in-frame clones only, not all of them. The repertoire holds about 530,000 clones, approximately 95% seen once, with about 0.057% in the top ten. Source material: naive CD4+ T cells sorted from blood. The subset here: CD45RA+ positively selected. Every receptor here comes from a woman aged 25 to 39 in good health.

This chain connects TRBV4-1 to TRBJ2-7; D gene ambiguous. Germline lookup yields CDR1 MGHRA and CDR2 YSYEKL. The CDR3 loop spans 14 amino acids. V was clipped by 1 base and J by 6 bases, with 13 bases between them. In DNA, the CDR3 is TGCGCCAGCAGCCAAGGGGGTAGTTCACGCGAGCAGTACTTC. Protein: CASSQGGSSREQYF.

The chain is built from TRBV5-1 and TRBJ1-2; 7 bases match TRBD1. The CDR3 loop spans 15 amino acids. After removal of 1 base from V and 5 bases from J, the junction contained 8 bases not matched to a gene. CDR1 and CDR2 from the germline V gene are SGHRS and YFSETQ. In DNA form, the CDR3 reads TGCGCCAGCAGCTTGTCGACAGGGCGAGAATATGGCTACACCTTC. It is translated as CASSLSTGREYGYTF.

The chain joins TRBV28 to TRBJ2-1; 10 bases map to TRBD1. V lost 2 bases and J lost 2; bases outside the gene matches: 15. This CDR3 region has 20 residues. Germline V gives CDR1 MDHEN, CDR2 SYDVKM. Here the CDR3 DNA reads TGTGCCAGCAGTTTAAGTTCCGGGACAGGGGTAGGCAGTCCCTACAATGAGCAGTTCTTC. It codes for CASSLSSGTGVGSPYNEQFF.

J is TRBJ2-3 and V is TRBV4-1; no clear D gene. This CDR3 contains 14 residues. The V and J ends lost 0 bases and 2 bases respectively, with 6 bases between them. Germline-derived CDR1 and CDR2 are MGHRA and YSYEKL. CDR3 coding DNA: TGCGCCAGCAGCCAAGAACGGTACACAGATACGCAGTATTTT. Translated, it gives CASSQERYTDTQYF.

This clone was recorded once. The V call is TRBV7-9, the J call TRBJ2-2, with 10 bases that match TRBD2. Germline lookup yields CDR1 SEHNR and CDR2 FQNEAQ (reference sequence). Unmatched junction bases numbered 11, after V lost 5 bases and J lost 5 bases. The CDR3 is 17 residues long. Here the CDR3 DNA reads TGTGCCAGCAGCCGACGAACCGGGACTAGCGAGACCGGGGAGCTGTTTTTT. Protein: CASSRRTGTSETGELFF.

This clone has only a few counts. The chain carries TRBV27 and TRBJ2-5; a weak D match, TRBD2 (6 bases). The CDR3 totals 13 residues. Trimming cost V 5 bases and J 5 bases, with 12 bases left between them. Germline lookup yields CDR1 MNHEY and CDR2 SMNVEV (reference sequence). The CDR3: CASSPTAGETQYF. The CDR3 region has the DNA TGTGCCAGCAGTCCGACGGCGGGGGAGACCCAGTACTTC.

The rearrangement uses TRBV28 and TRBJ1-2, with D possibly being TRBD1 (5 bases). CDR3 size: 13 residues. Trimming shortened V by 5 bases and J by 3 bases, and 10 bases separated the two germline ends. CDR1 is MDHEN and CDR2 is SYDVKM in the germline V gene. CDR3 DNA sequence: TGTGCCAGCAGTGCGCAGGGACACTATGGCTACACCTTC. Translating it yields CASSAQGHYGYTF.

The CDR3 coding sequence is TGTGCCAGCAGTAGAGGACTAGCGGGGGGGGAACGTTACGAGCAGTACTTC. This translates into CASSRGLAGGERYEQYF. The V and J genes are TRBV2 and TRBJ2-7; TRBD2 matches 15 bases. The CDR3 loop spans 17 amino acids. The germline V gene encodes CDR1 SNHLY and CDR2 FYNNEI. V dropped 5 bases and J dropped 4; count of bases not matched to a gene: 9.

V gene TRBV18 combines with J gene TRBJ2-3; tentatively, D is TRBD1 (6 bases). CDR1 is KGHSH and CDR2 is LQKENI in the germline V gene. Trimming pared 7 bases from V and 1 base from J, leaving 12 bases between. There are 14 residues in the CDR3. Here the CDR3 DNA reads TGTGCCAGCTTAGGGGGTCCCGGCACAGATACGCAGTATTTT. Its protein product is CASLGGPGTDTQYF.

The V and J genes are TRBV5-1 and TRBJ2-1, with 10 bases identical to TRBD2. The germline CDR1 and CDR2 sequences are SGHRS and YFSETQ. The CDR3 totals 15 residues. V dropped 1 base and J dropped 9; count of bases not matched to a gene: 7. CDR3 nucleotide sequence: TGCGCCAGCAGCTTGCTAGCGGGAGTACCACGTGAGCAGTTCTTC. Translating gives CASSLLAGVPREQFF.

The genes are TRBV9 and TRBJ2-7; 9 bases align to TRBD1. The CDR3 covers 14 residues. V was clipped by 4 bases and J by 6 bases; unmatched bases: 8. Germline V gene lookup returns CDR1 SGDLS and CDR2 YYNGEE. The CDR3 nucleotides are TGTGCCAGCAGCTTAGGTTGGGACAGGGCCGAGCAGTACTTC. Residues: CASSLGWDRAEQYF.